This T cell receptor beta chain originates from a study of identical twins. The CDR3 loop spans 14 amino acids. The V end lost 10 bases, the J end lost 5 bases, and 17 bases lay between the germline ends. General study points: Those out-of-frame alpha sequences shared by twins showed an excess of low generation probability. Insertions were reduced in abundant cord blood beta clonotypes but not in memory repertoires. Because invariant MAIT and iNKT cells could be present, zero-insertion analyses could be partly confounded.

Carrying unique molecular identifiers, the cDNA also gained a universal primer site through template switching. TCRdb processed the 5' RACE reads anew with MiXCR; each CDR3 protein has one entry. The table includes nearly 650,000 distinct CDR3 sequences, about 7.6% detected once. This clonotype was picked up a small number of times. The target antigen is unknown. These sequences were also reported in another study, on yellow fever vaccine responses in identical twins.

Sequenced: PBMCs. The V gene is TRBV12-3 or TRBV12-4, the J gene TRBJ2-2; D possibly corresponds to TRBD1 (6 bases). The sequence was obtained from a woman in her late teens or twenties in good health. CDR3 in amino acids: CANRDRLDTGELFF. In DNA form, the CDR3 reads TGTGCCAACAGGGATCGACTCGATACCGGGGAGCTGTTTTTT.